The clone carrying this T cell receptor (beta chain) was recorded only once. Its antigen is unknown. A TCRbeta library incorporating unique molecular identifiers was prepared. MiXCR, run by TCRdb on the PCR reads, gives a single entry per CDR3 protein. The sample shows about 1,000,000 distinct CDR3 sequences, about 29% of them seen only once. CDR1 and CDR2 (germline): MNHEY, SVGEGT. The CDR3 contains 17 residues. Between the trimmed V and J ends, which lost 0 bases and 7 bases, there was a span of 19 bases. The data derive from a study of T-cell reconstitution after alpha-beta-depleted transplantation in children. Overall study results and limits: T-cell counts and diversity at one year post-transplant came mainly from newly produced T cells. Some patients owed their high day-60 TCRbeta diversity to surviving recipient T cells and thymic progenitors. About two months after transplant, alpha-beta T cells reportedly came from several hundred expanded graft clones.

The chain employs TRBV6-2 or TRBV6-3 and TRBJ2-4, with a possible D match to TRBD1 (6 bases). The receptor was isolated from a boy less than two years old who had a stem cell transplant for SCID, so the T cells may come from the graft donor. The input for sequencing was PBMCs, mostly from graft donor cells, taken 360 days after TCRalphabeta/CD19-depleted stem cell transplant. The CDR3 DNA reads as TGTGCCAGCAGTTACTCCTCGCCCCGTACAGGGAGCAACATTCAGTACTTC. Amino acids: CASSYSSPRTGSNIQYF.